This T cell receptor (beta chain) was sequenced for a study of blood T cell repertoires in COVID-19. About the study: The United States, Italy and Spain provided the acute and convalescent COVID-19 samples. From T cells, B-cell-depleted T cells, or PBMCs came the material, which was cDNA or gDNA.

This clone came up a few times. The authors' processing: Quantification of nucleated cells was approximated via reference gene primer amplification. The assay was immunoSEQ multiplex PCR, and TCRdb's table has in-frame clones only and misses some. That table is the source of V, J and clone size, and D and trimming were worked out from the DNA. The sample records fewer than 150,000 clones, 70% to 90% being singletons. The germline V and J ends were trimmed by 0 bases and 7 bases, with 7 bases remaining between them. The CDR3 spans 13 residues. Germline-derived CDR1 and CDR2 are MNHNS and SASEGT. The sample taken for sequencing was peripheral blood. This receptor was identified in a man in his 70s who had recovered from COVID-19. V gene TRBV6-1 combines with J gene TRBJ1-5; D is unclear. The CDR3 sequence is CASSEALPQPQHF. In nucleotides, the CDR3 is TGTGCCAGCAGTGAAGCGCTACCACAGCCCCAGCATTTT.